This TCR beta chain was retrieved from a study of identifying expanded T cells in peripheral blood. Collection occurred without any documented infections or immune events in donors. General study points: Across healthy donors, higher total template counts meant significantly greater approximately two-week count variance.

As for this clone: Its specificity is not known. The germline gene is not matched at one end of the junction; a read error may be the cause.

This CDR3 comprises 15 residues. Germline V gene data show CDR1 as SSHAT and CDR2 as FNYEAQ (reference sequence). Assay used: immunoSEQ multiplex PCR; TCRdb lists only in-frame clones, some missing. The data hold tens of thousands of clones, with about 83% observed a single time. The sequenced sample consisted of blood. This clonotype originated in a person between 18 and 75 years old in good health. The V call is TRBV7-7, the J call TRBJ2-3; 8 bases are a match to TRBD1. The DNA of the CDR3 is TGTGCTAGCAGCCAGAGGGCCGACAGGGGAGATACGCAGTATTTT. As protein: CASSQRADRGDTQYF.